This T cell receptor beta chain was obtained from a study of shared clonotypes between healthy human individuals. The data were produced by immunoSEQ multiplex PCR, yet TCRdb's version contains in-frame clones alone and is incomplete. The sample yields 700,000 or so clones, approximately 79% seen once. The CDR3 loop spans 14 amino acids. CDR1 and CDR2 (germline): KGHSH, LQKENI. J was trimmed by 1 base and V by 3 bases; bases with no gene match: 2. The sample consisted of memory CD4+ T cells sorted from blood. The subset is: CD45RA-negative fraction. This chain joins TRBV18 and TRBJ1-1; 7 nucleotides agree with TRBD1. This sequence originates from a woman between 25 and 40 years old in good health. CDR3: CASSPEGANTEAFF. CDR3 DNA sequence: TGTGCCAGCTCACCGGAGGGGGCGAACACTGAAGCTTTCTTT.